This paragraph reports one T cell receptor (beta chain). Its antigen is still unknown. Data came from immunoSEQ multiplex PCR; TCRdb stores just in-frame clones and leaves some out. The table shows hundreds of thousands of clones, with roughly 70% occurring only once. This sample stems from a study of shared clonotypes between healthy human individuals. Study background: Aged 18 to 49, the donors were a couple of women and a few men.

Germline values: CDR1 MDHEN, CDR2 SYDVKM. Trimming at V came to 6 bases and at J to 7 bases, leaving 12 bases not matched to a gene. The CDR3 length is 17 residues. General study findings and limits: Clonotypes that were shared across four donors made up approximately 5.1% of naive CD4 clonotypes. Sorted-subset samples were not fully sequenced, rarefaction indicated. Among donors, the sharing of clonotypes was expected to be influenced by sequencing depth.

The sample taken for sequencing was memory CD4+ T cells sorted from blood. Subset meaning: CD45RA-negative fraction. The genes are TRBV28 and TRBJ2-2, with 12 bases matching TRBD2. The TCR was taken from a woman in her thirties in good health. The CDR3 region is CASSPSGTSGLGGELFF. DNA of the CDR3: TGTGCCAGCAGCCCCAGTGGGACTAGCGGGTTAGGCGGGGAGCTGTTTTTT.